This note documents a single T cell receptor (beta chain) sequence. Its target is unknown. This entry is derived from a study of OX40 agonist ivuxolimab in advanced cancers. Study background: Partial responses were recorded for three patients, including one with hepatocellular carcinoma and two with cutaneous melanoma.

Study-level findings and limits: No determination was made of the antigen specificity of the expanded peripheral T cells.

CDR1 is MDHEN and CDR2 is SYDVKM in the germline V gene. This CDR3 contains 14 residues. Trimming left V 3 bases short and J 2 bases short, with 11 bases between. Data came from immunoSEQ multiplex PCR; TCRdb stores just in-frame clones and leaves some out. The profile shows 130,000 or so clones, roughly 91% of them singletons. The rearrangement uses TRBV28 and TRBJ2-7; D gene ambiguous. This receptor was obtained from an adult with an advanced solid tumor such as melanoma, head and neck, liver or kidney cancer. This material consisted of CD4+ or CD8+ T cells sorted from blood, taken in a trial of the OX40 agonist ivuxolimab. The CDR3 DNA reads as TGTGCCAGCAGTTTCCCGGGTCTTACCTACGAGCAGTACTTC. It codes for CASSFPGLTYEQYF.